Described below is a single TCR beta chain sequence and its context. The source of the sample is a study of Ad26.COV2.S vaccination and SARS-CoV-2 variants. Stated treatment: some 19 received Ad26.COV2.S at low or high dose, single or two shots; 5 received placebo; per-sample allocation not given. Sampling happened 63 days after the first vaccine or placebo injection. Its platform was an Ad26 vector, and its expressed antigen was Wuhan-strain SARS-CoV-2 spike. The data were produced by immunoSEQ multiplex PCR, yet TCRdb's version contains in-frame clones alone and is incomplete. The sample holds 300,000 to 400,000 clones, around nine tenths seen once. CDR3 length: 13 amino acids. Trimming removed 0 bases from V and 11 bases from J, with 14 bases in between. Per the germline V gene, CDR1 is SGHRS and CDR2 is YFSETQ.

This chain joins TRBV5-1 and TRBJ1-1; D is perhaps TRBD1 (5 bases). Sequencing used peripheral blood, obtained in a trial of Ad26.COV2.S vaccine versus placebo. The clonotype originates from a person between 18 and 60 years old who received the Ad26.COV2.S COVID-19 vaccine or a placebo. DNA for the CDR3: TGCGCCAGCAGCTTGGCCGGGGGAGGTGAGGCTTTCTTT. Translation: CASSLAGGGEAFF.